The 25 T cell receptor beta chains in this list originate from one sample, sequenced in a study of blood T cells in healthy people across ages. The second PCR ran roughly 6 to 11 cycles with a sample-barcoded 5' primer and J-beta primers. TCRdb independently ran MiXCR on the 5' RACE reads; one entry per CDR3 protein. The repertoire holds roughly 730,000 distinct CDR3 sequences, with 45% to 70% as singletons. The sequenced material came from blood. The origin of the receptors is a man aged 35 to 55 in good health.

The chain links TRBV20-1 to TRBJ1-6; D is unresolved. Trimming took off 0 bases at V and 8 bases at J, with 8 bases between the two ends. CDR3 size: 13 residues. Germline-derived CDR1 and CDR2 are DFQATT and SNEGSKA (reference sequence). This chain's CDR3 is CSARDIRDSPLHF. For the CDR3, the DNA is TGCAGTGCTAGAGATATTCGGGATTCACCCCTCCACTTT.

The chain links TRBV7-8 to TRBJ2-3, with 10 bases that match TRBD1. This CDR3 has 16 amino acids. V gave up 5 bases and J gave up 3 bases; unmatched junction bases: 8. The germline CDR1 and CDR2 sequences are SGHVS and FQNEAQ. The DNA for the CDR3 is TGTGCCAGCAGCGAGAATCCGGGACAGGGGACAGATACGCAGTATTTT. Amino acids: CASSENPGQGTDTQYF.

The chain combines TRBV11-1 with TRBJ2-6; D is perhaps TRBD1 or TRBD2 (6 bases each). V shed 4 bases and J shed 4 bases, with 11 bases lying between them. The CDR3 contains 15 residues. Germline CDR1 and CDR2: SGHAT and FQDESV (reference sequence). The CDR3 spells CASSWGALGANVLTF. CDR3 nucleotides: TGTGCCAGCAGCTGGGGGGCTCTGGGGGCCAACGTCCTGACTTTC.

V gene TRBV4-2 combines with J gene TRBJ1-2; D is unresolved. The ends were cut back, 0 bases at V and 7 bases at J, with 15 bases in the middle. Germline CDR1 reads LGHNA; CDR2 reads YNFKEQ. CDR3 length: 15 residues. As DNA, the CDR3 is TGTGCCAGCAGCCAAGATGCCAGGACTCGGGGTGGCTACACCTTC. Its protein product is CASSQDARTRGGYTF.

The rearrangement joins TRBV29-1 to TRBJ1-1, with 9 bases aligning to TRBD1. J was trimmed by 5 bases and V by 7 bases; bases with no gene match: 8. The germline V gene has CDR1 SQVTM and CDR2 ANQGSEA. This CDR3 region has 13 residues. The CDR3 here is CSGGETGGTEAFF. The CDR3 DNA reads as TGCAGCGGGGGTGAGACAGGGGGTACTGAAGCTTTCTTT.

CDR3: CASSPIGTVNTGELFF. DNA of the CDR3: TGTGCCAGCAGCCCTATCGGGACTGTGAACACCGGGGAGCTGTTTTTT. The genes are TRBV27 and TRBJ2-2, with D possibly TRBD2 on 6 matching bases. With 6 bases removed from V and 1 base from J, the gap between germline ends came to 15 bases. Germline V gene sequence: CDR1 MNHEY, CDR2 SMNVEV (reference sequence). This CDR3 region has 16 residues.

Here the CDR3 reads CASSLNARRGSQETQYF. In DNA form, the CDR3 reads TGTGCCAGCAGCCTCAATGCTCGGAGGGGGTCACAAGAGACCCAGTACTTC. The V gene is TRBV11-3, the J gene TRBJ2-5; D might be TRBD1 or TRBD2, each matching 6 bases. Looked up from germline, CDR1 is SGHNT and CDR2 is YENEEA. This CDR3 contains 17 residues. The ends were cut back, 5 bases at V and 2 bases at J, with 21 bases in the middle.

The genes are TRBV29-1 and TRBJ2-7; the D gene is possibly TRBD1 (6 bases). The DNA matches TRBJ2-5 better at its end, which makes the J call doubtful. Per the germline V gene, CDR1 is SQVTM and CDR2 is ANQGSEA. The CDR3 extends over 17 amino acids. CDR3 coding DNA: TGCAGCGTTGGGCTGTTGACACAGGCTTCGCAGGGGGAGACCCAGTACTTC. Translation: CSVGLLTQASQGETQYF.

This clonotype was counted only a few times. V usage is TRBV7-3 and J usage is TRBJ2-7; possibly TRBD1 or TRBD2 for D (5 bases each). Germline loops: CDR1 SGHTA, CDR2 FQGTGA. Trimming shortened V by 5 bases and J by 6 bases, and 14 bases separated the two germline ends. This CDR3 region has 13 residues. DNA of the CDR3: TGTGCCAGCAGCGTACTACCAGGGAGCGAGCAGTACTTC. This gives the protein CASSVLPGSEQYF.

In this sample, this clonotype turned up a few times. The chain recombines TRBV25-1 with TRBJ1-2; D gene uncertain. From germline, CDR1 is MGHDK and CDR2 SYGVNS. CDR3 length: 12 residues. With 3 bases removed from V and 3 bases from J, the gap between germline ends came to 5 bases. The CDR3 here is CASSDYDYGYTF. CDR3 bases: TGTGCCAGCAGTGATTATGACTATGGCTACACCTTC.

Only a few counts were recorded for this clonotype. CDR3 loop: CASSMGLAGVPKNIQYF. As DNA, the CDR3 is TGCGCCAGCAGCATGGGACTAGCGGGAGTCCCCAAAAACATTCAGTACTTC. The chain joins TRBV5-1 to TRBJ2-4; TRBD2 aligns across 14 bases. V shed 4 bases, J shed 2 bases, and the junction held 5 bases outside the gene matches. The germline gives CDR1 SGHRS, CDR2 YFSETQ. The CDR3 sequence is 17 residues long.

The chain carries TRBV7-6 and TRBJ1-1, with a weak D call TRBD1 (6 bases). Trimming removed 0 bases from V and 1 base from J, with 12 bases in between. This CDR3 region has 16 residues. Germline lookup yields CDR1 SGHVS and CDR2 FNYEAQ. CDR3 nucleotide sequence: TGTGCCAGCAGCTTAGCCCCAGGGGTGGCGAACACTGAAGCTTTCTTT. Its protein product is CASSLAPGVANTEAFF.

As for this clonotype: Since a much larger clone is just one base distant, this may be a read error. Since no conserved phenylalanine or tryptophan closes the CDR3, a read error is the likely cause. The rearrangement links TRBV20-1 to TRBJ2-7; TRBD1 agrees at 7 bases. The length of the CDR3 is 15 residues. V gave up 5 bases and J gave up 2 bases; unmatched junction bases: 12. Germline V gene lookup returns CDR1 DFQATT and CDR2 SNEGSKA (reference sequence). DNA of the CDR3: TGCAGTGCTCTACGGGACAGCAGTCCGACCTACGAGCAGTACTCC. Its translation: CSALRDSSPTYEQYS.

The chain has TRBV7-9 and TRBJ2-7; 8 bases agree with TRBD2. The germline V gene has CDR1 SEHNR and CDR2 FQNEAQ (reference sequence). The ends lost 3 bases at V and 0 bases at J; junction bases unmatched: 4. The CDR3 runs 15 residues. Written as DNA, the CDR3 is TGTGCCAGCAGCTTTACTAGCGGTCCCTCCTACGAGCAGTACTTC. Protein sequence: CASSFTSGPSYEQYF.

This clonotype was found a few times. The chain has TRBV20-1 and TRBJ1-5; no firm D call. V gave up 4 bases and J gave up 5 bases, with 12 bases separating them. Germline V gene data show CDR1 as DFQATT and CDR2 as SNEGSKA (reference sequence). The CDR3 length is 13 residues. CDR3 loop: CSATGEGHQPQHF. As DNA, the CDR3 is TGCAGTGCTACCGGTGAGGGTCATCAGCCCCAGCATTTT.

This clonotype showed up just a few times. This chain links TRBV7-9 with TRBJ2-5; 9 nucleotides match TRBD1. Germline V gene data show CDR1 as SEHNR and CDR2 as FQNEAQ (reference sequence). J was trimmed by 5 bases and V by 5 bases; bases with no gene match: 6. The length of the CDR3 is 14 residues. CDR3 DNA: TGTGCCAGCAGCCCTAGACAGGGGGGGGAGACCCAGTACTTC. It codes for CASSPRQGGETQYF.

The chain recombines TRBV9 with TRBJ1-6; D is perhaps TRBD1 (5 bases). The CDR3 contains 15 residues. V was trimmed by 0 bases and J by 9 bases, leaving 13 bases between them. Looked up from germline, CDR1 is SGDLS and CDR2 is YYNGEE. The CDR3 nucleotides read TGTGCCAGCAGCGTAGCGGGGCGGCCGGCTTCACCCCTCCACTTT. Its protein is CASSVAGRPASPLHF.

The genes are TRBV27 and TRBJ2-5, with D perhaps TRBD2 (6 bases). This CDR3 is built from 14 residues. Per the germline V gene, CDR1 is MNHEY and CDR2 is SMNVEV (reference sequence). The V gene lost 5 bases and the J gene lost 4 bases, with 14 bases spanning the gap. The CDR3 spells CASSVGRGGETQYF. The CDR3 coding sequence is TGTGCCAGCAGTGTCGGGCGGGGTGGAGAGACCCAGTACTTC.

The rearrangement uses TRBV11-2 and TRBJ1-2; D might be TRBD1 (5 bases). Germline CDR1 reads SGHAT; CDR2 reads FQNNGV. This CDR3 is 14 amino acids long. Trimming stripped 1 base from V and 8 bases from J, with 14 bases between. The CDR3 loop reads CASSLGQGSEGYTF. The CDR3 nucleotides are TGTGCCAGCAGCTTAGGCCAGGGAAGTGAGGGCTACACCTTC.

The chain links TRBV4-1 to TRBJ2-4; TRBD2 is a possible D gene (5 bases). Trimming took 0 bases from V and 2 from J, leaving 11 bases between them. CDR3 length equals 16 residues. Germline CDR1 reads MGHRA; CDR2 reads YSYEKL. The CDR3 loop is CASSQEVHGTKNIQYF. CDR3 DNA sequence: TGCGCCAGCAGCCAAGAGGTACACGGGACCAAAAACATTCAGTACTTC.

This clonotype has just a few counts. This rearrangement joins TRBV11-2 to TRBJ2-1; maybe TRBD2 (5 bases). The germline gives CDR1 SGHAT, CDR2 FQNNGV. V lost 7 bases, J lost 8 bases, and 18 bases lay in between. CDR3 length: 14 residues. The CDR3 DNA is TGTGCCAGCACCGTACGTAGCGTCTTAGATGAGCAGTTCTTC. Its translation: CASTVRSVLDEQFF.

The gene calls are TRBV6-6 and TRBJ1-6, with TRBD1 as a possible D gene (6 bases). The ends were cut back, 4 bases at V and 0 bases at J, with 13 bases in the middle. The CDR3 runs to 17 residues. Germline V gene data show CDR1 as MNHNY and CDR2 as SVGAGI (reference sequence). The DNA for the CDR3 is TGTGCCAGCAGTTGCTCTCGAGGGGGCTCCTATAATTCACCCCTCCACTTT. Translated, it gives CASSCSRGGSYNSPLHF.

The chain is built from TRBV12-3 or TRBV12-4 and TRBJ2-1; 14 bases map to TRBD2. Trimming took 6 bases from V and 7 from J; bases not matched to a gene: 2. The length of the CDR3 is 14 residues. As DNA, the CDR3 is TGTGCCAGCAGGGGACTAGCGGGAGTTAATGAGCAGTTCTTC. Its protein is CASRGLAGVNEQFF.

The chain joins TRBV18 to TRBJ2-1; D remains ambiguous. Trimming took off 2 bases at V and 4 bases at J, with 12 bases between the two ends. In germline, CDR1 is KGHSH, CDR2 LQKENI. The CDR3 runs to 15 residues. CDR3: CASSPTDPLYNEQFF. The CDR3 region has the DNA TGTGCCAGCTCACCAACGGACCCCCTATACAATGAGCAGTTCTTC.

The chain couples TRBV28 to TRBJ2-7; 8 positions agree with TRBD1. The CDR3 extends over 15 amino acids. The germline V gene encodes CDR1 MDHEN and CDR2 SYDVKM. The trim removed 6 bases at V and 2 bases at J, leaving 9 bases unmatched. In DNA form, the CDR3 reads TGTGCCAGCAGGTTGGGTGGACAGGGCCCCTACGAGCAGTACTTC. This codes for CASRLGGQGPYEQYF.